A single sample is the source of the 26 T cell receptor beta chains below, sequenced in a study of cytotoxic CD8 clonotypes in ibrutinib-treated CLL. Repertoires were generated with immunoSEQ multiplex PCR, while TCRdb's copy carries only in-frame clones and drops some. The sample lists some 200,000 clones; 65% to 80% were seen once. Specimen: PBMCs, collected after 12 months of ibrutinib treatment. These receptor sequences come from a human donor with chronic lymphocytic leukemia.

To note about this clone: Other DNA sequences in this sample translate to the same CDR3. This chain uses TRBV30 with TRBJ1-5; TRBD1 might be the D (6 bases). The CDR3 spans 13 residues. V lost 0 bases to trimming and J lost 7 bases, with 10 bases between them. Germline lookup yields CDR1 GTSNPN and CDR2 SVGIG (reference sequence). Written as DNA, the CDR3 is TGTGCCTGGAGTGTATCGGGGGGCCAGCCCCAGCATTTT. Residues: CAWSVSGGQPQHF. The full variable domain, with the rest looked up from reference TRBV30 and TRBJ1-5, is SQTIHQWPATLVQPVGSPLSLECTVEGTSNPNLYWYRQAAGRGLQLLFYSVGIGQISSEVPQNLSASRPQDRQFILSSKKLLLSDSGFYLCAWSVSGGQPQHFGDGTRLSIL.

This chain joins TRBV5-5 and TRBJ2-7, with TRBD1 matching over 8 bases. Germline trimming cut 0 bases from V and 5 bases from J; bases unmatched to any gene: 7. CDR1 and CDR2 from the germline V gene are SGHKS and YYEKEE (reference sequence). The CDR3 loop spans 15 amino acids. This CDR3 is CASSLVGQGWDEQYF. CDR3 coding DNA: TGTGCCAGCAGCTTGGTAGGACAGGGATGGGACGAGCAGTACTTC.

The chain joins TRBV9 to TRBJ2-2; D gene ambiguous. The CDR3 has 13 amino acids. V lost 4 bases, J lost 1 base, and 5 bases lay in between. Per germline, CDR1 SGDLS and CDR2 YYNGEE. Here the CDR3 DNA reads TGTGCCAGCAGCCCTCAGAACACCGGGGAGCTGTTTTTT. This encodes CASSPQNTGELFF. Variable domain in full (rest from reference TRBV9 and TRBJ2-2): DSGVTQTPKHLITATGQRVTLRCSPRSGDLSVYWYQQSLDQGLQFLIQYYNGEERAKGNILERFSAQQFPDLHSELNLSSLELGDSALYFCASSPQNTGELFFGEGSRLTVL.

The V gene is TRBV10-1, the J gene TRBJ2-1; the D gene could be TRBD1 or TRBD2 (5 bases each). This CDR3 has 15 residues. Looked up from germline, CDR1 is WNHNN and CDR2 is SYGVQD (reference sequence). The V end was cut by 3 bases, the J end by 5 bases, with 14 bases between. For the CDR3, the DNA is TGCGCCAGCAGTGAAGGTCAGGGAGTGGACAATGAGCAGTTCTTC. Its protein product is CASSEGQGVDNEQFF.

The V and J genes are TRBV21-1 and TRBJ1-1; no DNA check was done on the table's D call, TRBD1. TRBV21-1 is a pseudogene. The CDR3 runs to 13 residues. The DNA of the CDR3 is TGTGCCAGCAGCAAAGATGGACAGCTTGAAGCTTTCTTT. This sequence encodes CASSKDGQLEAFF.

V is TRBV6-5 and J is TRBJ2-7; D possibly corresponds to TRBD1 (6 bases). CDR3 length: 16 amino acids. Trimming shortened V by 0 bases and J by 5 bases, and 17 bases separated the two germline ends. CDR1 and CDR2 from the germline V gene are MNHEY and SVGAGI. The CDR3 nucleotides are TGTGCCAGCAGTTACTCGATCTACCAGGGGCGAGACGAGCAGTACTTC. It translates to CASSYSIYQGRDEQYF.

The gene calls are TRBV4-1 and TRBJ2-1, with 11 nucleotides matching TRBD2. V lost 1 base and J lost 9; bases outside the gene matches: 5. The CDR3 consists of 15 residues. The V gene's germline CDR1 is MGHRA and CDR2 YSYEKL. The CDR3 is CASSQGWLAGGEQFF. The DNA for the CDR3 is TGCGCCAGCAGCCAAGGCTGGCTAGCGGGAGGTGAGCAGTTCTTC.

V is TRBV5-1 and J is TRBJ2-3; 11 bases are a match to TRBD2. V was clipped by 0 bases and J by 1 base; unmatched bases: 4. CDR1 SGHRS and CDR2 YFSETQ come from the germline V gene. The CDR3 length is 17 residues. CDR3 bases: TGCGCCAGCAGCTTGGGGACGACTAGCGGGGGCACAGATACGCAGTATTTT. Translation gives CASSLGTTSGGTDTQYF.

Of note for this clone: The sample contains more than one DNA sequence encoding this CDR3. The chain has TRBV6-5 and TRBJ1-5; the D is unclear. Per germline, CDR1 MNHEY and CDR2 SVGAGI. CDR3 length: 14 amino acids. The germline V and J ends were trimmed by 6 bases and 0 bases, with 9 bases remaining between them. The CDR3 nucleotides are TGTGCCAGCAGCCGTACCTATAGCAATCAGCCCCAGCATTTT. Translating gives CASSRTYSNQPQHF.

The chain carries TRBV11-3 and TRBJ1-1; D might be TRBD1 (6 bases). The CDR3 length is 15 residues. The germline V gene encodes CDR1 SGHNT and CDR2 YENEEA. Trimming shortened V by 5 bases and J by 0 bases, and 13 bases separated the two germline ends. DNA of the CDR3: TGTGCCAGCAGCCCTCCAGGGGACGTGAACACTGAAGCTTTCTTT. Translated: CASSPPGDVNTEAFF. Full variable domain (outside the CDR3, taken from reference TRBV11-3 and TRBJ1-1): EAGVVQSPRYKIIEKKQPVAFWCNPISGHNTLYWYLQNLGQGPELLIRYENEEAVDDSQLPKDRFSAERLKGVDSTLKIQPAELGDSAVYLCASSPPGDVNTEAFFGQGTRLTVV.

V is TRBV11-2 and J is TRBJ1-4; TRBD1 matches 7 bases. Per the germline V gene, CDR1 is SGHAT and CDR2 is FQNNGV. V shed 5 bases and J 7 bases; nucleotides not matched to a gene: 13. This CDR3 is built from 16 residues. CDR3: CASSPSLQGNSEKLFF. The CDR3 coding sequence is TGTGCCAGCAGCCCTTCACTACAGGGGAATAGTGAAAAACTGTTTTTT.

The chain is built from TRBV27 and TRBJ2-7, with no clear D. Germline values: CDR1 MNHEY, CDR2 SMNVEV (reference sequence). This CDR3 comprises 15 residues. Trimming removed 7 bases at V and 0 bases at J, with 16 bases between. The CDR3 DNA is TGTGCCAGCATGGCCTATGGGCGAAGCTCCTACGAGCAGTACTTC. As protein: CASMAYGRSSYEQYF.

This chain links TRBV19 with TRBJ2-1; D is possibly TRBD1 or TRBD2 (5 bases each). This CDR3 is built from 14 residues. V was clipped by 6 bases and J by 5 bases, with 14 bases between them. CDR1 and CDR2 from the germline V gene are LNHDA and SQIVND (reference sequence). The CDR3 coding sequence is TGTGCCAGTAGCCTAACCGGGGCAAACAATGAGCAGTTCTTC. As protein: CASSLTGANNEQFF.

The V and J genes are TRBV5-1 and TRBJ2-5; no clear D gene. Trimming removed 4 bases at V and 1 base at J, with 8 bases between. The CDR3 is made up of 13 amino acids. Per germline, CDR1 SGHRS and CDR2 YFSETQ. CDR3 sequence reads: CASSLHPQETQYF. CDR3 sequence (DNA): TGCGCCAGCAGCCTCCACCCCCAAGAGACCCAGTACTTC.

J is TRBJ1-3 and V is TRBV28, with D possibly TRBD1 on 5 matching bases. V lost 5 bases and J lost 8, with 10 bases in between. The CDR3 extends over 12 amino acids. The germline CDR1 and CDR2 sequences are MDHEN and SYDVKM. This chain's CDR3 is CASSPGRYTIYF. The CDR3 DNA reads as TGTGCCAGCAGTCCAGGGAGGTACACCATATATTTT.

This clone has a handful of counts. V and J are TRBV2 and TRBJ2-5; possible D gene TRBD1, 6 bases. The CDR3 is 14 residues long. Deletions cut 4 bases from V and 5 bases from J, with 14 bases between. Germline V CDR1 and CDR2: SNHLY, FYNNEI. The DNA for the CDR3 is TGTGCCAGCAGTGGCGGCAGGGGCTCTGAGACCCAGTACTTC. This sequence encodes CASSGGRGSETQYF.

This sequence joins TRBV7-2 and TRBJ2-5; D is possibly TRBD2 (6 bases). V was clipped by 5 bases and J by 5 bases, with 24 bases between them. Germline CDR1 reads SGHTA; CDR2 reads FQGNSA. The length of the CDR3 is 17 residues. The CDR3 spells CASSRRSSANPGETQYF. The DNA for the CDR3 is TGTGCCAGCAGCCGCCGGTCTAGCGCAAACCCGGGGGAGACCCAGTACTTC.

The J gene is TRBJ1-2, the V gene TRBV19; D ambiguous. The CDR3 extends over 12 amino acids. V lost 3 bases, J lost 4 bases, and 6 bases lay in between. Germline V gene sequence: CDR1 LNHDA, CDR2 SQIVND (reference sequence). Written as DNA, the CDR3 is TGTGCCAGTAGTATTGTAGGCTATGGCTACACCTTC. Translating gives CASSIVGYGYTF.

The V call is TRBV19, the J call TRBJ1-5; a possible D gene is TRBD1 (6 bases). CDR1 is LNHDA, CDR2 SQIVND, per germline (reference sequence). The CDR3 spans 15 residues. Trimming took 7 bases from V and 4 from J, leaving 17 bases between them. The CDR3 here is CASTWGQGRNQPQHF. The CDR3 DNA sequence: TGTGCCAGTACCTGGGGCCAGGGGCGGAATCAGCCCCAGCATTTT.

This clone was seen a handful of times. V and J are TRBV5-5 and TRBJ1-5; 7 nucleotides agree with TRBD1. Germline CDR1 and CDR2: SGHKS and YYEKEE (reference sequence). CDR3 length: 16 residues. J gave up 1 base and V 3 bases, and 7 bases lay outside the gene matches. CDR3 amino acids: CASSYGTVRSNQPQHF. As DNA, the CDR3 is TGTGCCAGCAGCTACGGGACAGTTCGGAGCAATCAGCCCCAGCATTTT.

V and J are TRBV28 and TRBJ2-1; no reliable D call. The V gene's germline CDR1 is MDHEN and CDR2 SYDVKM. The germline V and J ends were trimmed by 6 bases and 7 bases, with 19 bases remaining between them. This CDR3 contains 15 residues. The CDR3 nucleotides read TGTGCCAGCAGCCCCCGGCGGCAAAGCCTTAATGAGCAGTTCTTC. Translating it yields CASSPRRQSLNEQFF.

The V gene is TRBV9, the J gene TRBJ1-4; D is perhaps TRBD1 (6 bases). Deletions cut 4 bases from V and 2 bases from J, with 12 bases between. Germline V gene sequence: CDR1 SGDLS, CDR2 YYNGEE. This CDR3 region has 15 residues. The CDR3 DNA reads TGTGCCAGCAGCCTCGGGGGGCCGACTAATGAAAAACTGTTTTTT. Protein product: CASSLGGPTNEKLFF.

This clone was counted a few times. This sequence joins TRBV30 and TRBJ1-5; D call uncertain. V gave up 8 bases and J gave up 2 bases, with 16 bases separating them. Germline V CDR1 and CDR2: GTSNPN, SVGIG (reference sequence). CDR3 length equals 14 residues. The CDR3, as DNA: TGTGCCCGGCAACCCAGCGATGGCAATCAGCCCCAGCATTTT. Translating gives CARQPSDGNQPQHF.

V usage is TRBV7-9 and J usage is TRBJ2-7; possible D gene TRBD2, 5 bases. V was clipped by 1 base and J by 4 bases, with 8 bases between them. The length of the CDR3 is 13 residues. Germline CDR1 and CDR2: SEHNR and FQNEAQ (reference sequence). This CDR3 reads CASSLGPGYEQYF. DNA of the CDR3: TGTGCCAGCAGCTTAGGTCCGGGGTACGAGCAGTACTTC.

The rearrangement uses TRBV27 and TRBJ2-3; the match to TRBD2 covers 10 bases. J gave up 5 bases and V 6 bases, and 14 bases lay outside the gene matches. Germline CDR1 is MNHEY and CDR2 is SMNVEV (reference sequence). The CDR3 covers 17 residues. CDR3 in amino acids: CASRNTGTSAVKDTQYF. CDR3 coding DNA: TGTGCCAGCAGGAACACCGGGACTAGCGCGGTTAAAGATACGCAGTATTTT.

This clone was seen a handful of times. This chain links TRBV14 with TRBJ1-2; 7 nucleotides match TRBD1. V was clipped by 0 bases and J by 8 bases; unmatched bases: 12. The length of the CDR3 is 16 residues. The germline CDR1 and CDR2 sequences are SGHDN and FVKESK. Here the CDR3 reads CASSQEARGYQGGYTF. The CDR3 nucleotides are TGTGCCAGCAGCCAAGAGGCCAGGGGGTATCAGGGAGGCTACACCTTC. Filled out from reference TRBV14 and TRBJ1-2, the complete variable domain reads EAGVTQFPSHSVIEKGQTVTLRCDPISGHDNLYWYRRVMGKEIKFLLHFVKESKQDESGMPNNRFLAERTGGTYSTLKVQPAELEDSGVYFCASSQEARGYQGGYTFGSGTRLTVV.